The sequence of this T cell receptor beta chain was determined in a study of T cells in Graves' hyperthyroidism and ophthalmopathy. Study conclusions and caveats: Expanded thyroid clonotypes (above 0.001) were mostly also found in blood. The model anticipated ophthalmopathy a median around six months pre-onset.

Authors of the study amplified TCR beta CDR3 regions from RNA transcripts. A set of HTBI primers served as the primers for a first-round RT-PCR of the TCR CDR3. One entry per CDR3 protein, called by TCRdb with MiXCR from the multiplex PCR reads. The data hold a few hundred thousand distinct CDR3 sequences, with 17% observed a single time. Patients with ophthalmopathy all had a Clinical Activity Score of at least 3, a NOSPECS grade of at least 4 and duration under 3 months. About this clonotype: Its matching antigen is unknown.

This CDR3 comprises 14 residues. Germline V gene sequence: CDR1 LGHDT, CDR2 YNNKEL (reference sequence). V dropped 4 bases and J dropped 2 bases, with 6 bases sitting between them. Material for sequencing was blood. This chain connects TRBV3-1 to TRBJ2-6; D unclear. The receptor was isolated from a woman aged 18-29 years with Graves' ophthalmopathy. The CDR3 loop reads CASSPEAGANVLTF. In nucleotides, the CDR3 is TGTGCCAGCAGCCCCGAAGCTGGGGCCAACGTCCTGACTTTC.